A single sample gave rise to the 9 T cell receptor beta chains below, sequenced in a study of T-cell memory formation after mild COVID-19. In TCRdb, the 5' RACE reads were re-called with MiXCR into one record per CDR3 protein. This table has about 500,000 distinct CDR3 sequences, over 20% appearing once. Material: PBMCs or a T cell subset sorted from them (not recorded which). These receptors were obtained from an adult woman who had mild COVID-19 (a few samples of this study predate the infection). Cell type and time point are not known.

This clonotype appeared a few times. The J gene is TRBJ1-2, the V gene TRBV7-9; D is uncertain. The CDR3 length is 15 residues. Germline CDR1 is SEHNR and CDR2 is FQNEAQ (reference sequence). Trimming removed 2 bases at V and 2 bases at J, with 12 bases between. The CDR3 spells CASSLLSLLNYGYTF. CDR3 nucleotides: TGTGCCAGCAGCTTACTTAGTCTGCTAAACTATGGCTACACCTTC.

V and J are TRBV12-3 or TRBV12-4 and TRBJ2-3, with 9 nucleotides matching TRBD2. This CDR3 is built from 17 residues. V shed 9 bases and J 2 bases; nucleotides not matched to a gene: 15. CDR3 in amino acids: CASEGSRGGRITDTQYF. As DNA, the CDR3 is TGTGCCAGTGAGGGGTCGCGGGGGGGCCGAATCACAGATACGCAGTATTTT.

This clonotype has more than one count but fewer than ten. The chain uses TRBV4-1 and TRBJ2-5; a possible D gene is TRBD2 (5 bases). CDR1 and CDR2 (germline): MGHRA, YSYEKL. The V end was cut by 5 bases, the J end by 1 base, with 11 bases between. The CDR3 runs to 14 residues. In DNA form, the CDR3 reads TGCGCCAGCAGCGGTTCTAGCCTCCAAGAGACCCAGTACTTC. Protein: CASSGSSLQETQYF.

This chain joins TRBV12-3 or TRBV12-4 and TRBJ2-6; no definite D call. This CDR3 comprises 15 residues. V was trimmed by 6 bases and J by 0 bases, leaving 9 bases between them. DNA of the CDR3: TGTGCCAGCAGCAAAGGTAGCTCTGGGGCCAACGTCCTGACTTTC. It is translated as CASSKGSSGANVLTF.

The V and J genes are TRBV7-2 and TRBJ2-7; D call uncertain. This CDR3 has 13 residues. The V end lost 5 bases, the J end lost 2 bases, and 10 bases lay between the germline ends. CDR1 and CDR2 (germline): SGHTA, FQGNSA. The CDR3 loop is CASSPLDPYEQYF. CDR3 nucleotide sequence: TGTGCCAGCAGCCCTCTCGACCCCTACGAGCAGTACTTC.

The genes are TRBV9 and TRBJ2-7; D may be TRBD2 (5 bases). The CDR3 loop spans 15 amino acids. Deletions cut 0 bases from V and 7 bases from J, with 17 bases between. Germline loops: CDR1 SGDLS, CDR2 YYNGEE. CDR3 bases: TGTGCCAGCAGCGTAGGAGGGTCGGGGTTGAGTGAGCAGTACTTC. It specifies CASSVGGSGLSEQYF.

Only a few counts were recorded for this clonotype. The CDR3: CASSPKTLFSGEADTQYF. As DNA, the CDR3 is TGTGCCAGCAGCCCGAAAACTCTATTTAGCGGGGAAGCAGATACGCAGTATTTT. V is TRBV7-9 and J is TRBJ2-3, with TRBD2 identical over 8 bases. The CDR3 is made up of 18 amino acids. Germline V gene lookup returns CDR1 SEHNR and CDR2 FQNEAQ (reference sequence). J lost 4 bases, V lost 5 bases, and 17 bases had no gene match. Looking up the rest from reference TRBV7-9 and TRBJ2-3 gives the full variable domain: DTGVSQNPRHKITKRGQNVTFRCDPISEHNRLYWYRQTLGQGPEFLTYFQNEAQLEKSRLLSDRFSAERPKGSFSTLEIQRTEQGDSAMYLCASSPKTLFSGEADTQYFGPGTRLTVL.

The sample holds a few counts of this clonotype. V and J are TRBV5-1 and TRBJ1-1; D gene unclear. V was clipped by 0 bases and J by 1 base, with 10 bases between them. CDR1 and CDR2 from the germline V gene are SGHRS and YFSETQ. CDR3 size: 15 residues. The CDR3 loop reads CASSLEGPRNTEAFF. CDR3 coding DNA: TGCGCCAGCAGCTTGGAAGGGCCCAGGAACACTGAAGCTTTCTTT.

In DNA form, the CDR3 reads TGTGCCACCAGCAGAGAAGTAATCGGGATCTTCTACAATGAGCAGTTCTTC. Translating gives CATSREVIGIFYNEQFF. This chain links TRBV15 with TRBJ2-1; D is possibly TRBD2 (5 bases). This CDR3 is built from 17 residues. Germline CDR1 LNHNV, CDR2 YYDKDF (reference sequence). Trimming shortened V by 0 bases and J by 3 bases, and 15 bases separated the two germline ends.